This T cell receptor (beta chain) was captured in a study of radiotherapy plus CTLA-4 blockade in lung cancer. Enrolled patients, whose metastatic non-small-cell lung cancer was chemo-refractory, received focal radiation plus CTLA-4 blockade with ipilimumab. The repertoire was sequenced with immunoSEQ multiplex PCR; TCRdb's copy has only in-frame clones and lacks some. This sample has over 80,000 clones, with roughly four fifths found just once. CDR1 and CDR2 from the germline V gene are SGHRS and YFSETQ. This CDR3 region has 14 residues. V lost 4 bases and J 4 bases, leaving 11 bases between the germline ends.

The gene calls are TRBV5-1 and TRBJ2-2; D is uncertain. This sample comprised peripheral blood, obtained from a patient treated with radiotherapy plus ipilimumab. The clonotype was recovered from a human donor with non-small cell lung cancer who had stable disease on radiotherapy plus ipilimumab. The CDR3 is CASSRDSTTGELFF. The CDR3 DNA reads TGCGCCAGCAGCAGAGACTCCACCACCGGGGAGCTGTTTTTT.